This passage covers 12 T cell receptor beta chains from one sample sequenced in a study of T cells and copy number aberrations in small-cell lung cancer. Sequencing was performed with immunoSEQ multiplex PCR; in TCRdb, only in-frame clones are kept and a portion is missing. Among 850 to 950 clones listed, roughly 93% were seen once. The sequencing input was tumor tissue. The receptor source for this set is a woman aged 50 to 60 with small cell lung cancer.

The chain links TRBV2 to TRBJ1-3, with 7 positions matching TRBD1. There are 13 residues in the CDR3. Trimming removed 2 bases from V and 10 bases from J; junction bases left unmatched: 5. CDR1 and CDR2 (germline): SNHLY, FYNNEI. The CDR3 bases are TGTGCCAGCAGTGAATCGGCAGGGGGAACCATATATTTT. Its protein product is CASSESAGGTIYF.

This chain connects TRBV5-4 to TRBJ2-7, with TRBD2 identical over 7 bases. The CDR3 sequence is 15 residues long. The V gene's germline CDR1 is SGHNT and CDR2 YYREEE (reference sequence). V lost 0 bases and J lost 7; bases outside the gene matches: 10. CDR3 DNA: TGTGCCAGCAGCTTGGAGACTAGCCAGACTCGTGAGCAGTACTTC. As protein: CASSLETSQTREQYF.

The rearrangement uses TRBV2 and TRBJ2-7; D unresolved. This CDR3 has 16 amino acids. The germline V gene encodes CDR1 SNHLY and CDR2 FYNNEI. The V end was cut by 0 bases, the J end by 5 bases, with 17 bases between. The CDR3 region is CASSEALSYSGDEQYF. The CDR3 nucleotides read TGTGCCAGCAGTGAAGCGCTATCGTATTCTGGCGACGAGCAGTACTTC.

This clone was seen a handful of times. V usage is TRBV2 and J usage is TRBJ2-7; D perhaps matches TRBD1 (6 bases). In germline, CDR1 is SNHLY, CDR2 FYNNEI. This CDR3 is 17 amino acids long. Trimming took off 3 bases at V and 0 bases at J, with 18 bases between the two ends. The DNA of the CDR3 is TGTGCCAGCAGTGACTTGCAGAGACAGGACCTCTCCTACGAGCAGTACTTC. Translating it yields CASSDLQRQDLSYEQYF.

The chain joins TRBV11-2 to TRBJ1-1; D is unresolved. The CDR3 is made up of 13 amino acids. CDR1 is SGHAT, CDR2 FQNNGV, per germline. Trimming removed 5 bases at V and 1 base at J, with 8 bases between. The CDR3 DNA reads TGTGCCAGCAGCCCCTCCCAGAACACTGAAGCTTTCTTT. Translated: CASSPSQNTEAFF.

This clone was detected only once. V usage is TRBV6-1 and J usage is TRBJ1-5; D is uncertain. The CDR3 spans 13 residues. CDR1 is MNHNS and CDR2 is SASEGT in the germline V gene. V lost 2 bases to trimming and J lost 7 bases, with 9 bases between them. This CDR3 is CASSESSQQPQHF. In DNA form, the CDR3 reads TGTGCCAGCAGTGAATCTTCTCAACAGCCCCAGCATTTT.

The chain couples TRBV18 to TRBJ2-2; no clear D gene. Trimming pared 0 bases from V and 10 bases from J, leaving 9 bases between. This CDR3 is built from 13 residues. Germline CDR1 KGHSH, CDR2 LQKENI. In DNA, the CDR3 is TGTGCCAGCTCACCACCTTTCCGTGTGGAGCTGTTTTTT. This codes for CASSPPFRVELFF.

The J gene is TRBJ1-2, the V gene TRBV28, with D unclear. CDR1 MDHEN and CDR2 SYDVKM come from the germline V gene. This CDR3 spans 20 amino acids. V was cut by 4 bases and J by 7 bases, with 34 bases left in between. This chain's CDR3 is CASSSVPWTEFNRGSVGYTF. DNA of the CDR3: TGTGCCAGCAGTTCAGTTCCTTGGACCGAGTTCAATCGGGGTAGTGTTGGCTACACCTTC.

This clone was observed a handful of times. The chain is built from TRBV7-2 and TRBJ1-1; tentatively, D is TRBD1 (6 bases). The CDR3 loop spans 14 amino acids. The germline gives CDR1 SGHTA, CDR2 FQGNSA. Trimming cost V 2 bases and J 8 bases, with 15 bases left between them. The chain's CDR3 is CASSLSVRGGEAFF. The CDR3 nucleotides are TGTGCCAGCAGCTTATCGGTTAGGGGGGGGGAAGCTTTCTTT.

The chain joins TRBV6-4 to TRBJ2-1; 8 nucleotides agree with TRBD1. V dropped 6 bases and J dropped 8; count of bases not matched to a gene: 9. The CDR3 is 14 amino acids. Germline-derived CDR1 and CDR2 are MRHNA and SNTAGT. The CDR3, as DNA: TGTGCCAGCAGCCCGGGACAGGCGTCTCATGAGCAGTTCTTC. The encoded protein is CASSPGQASHEQFF.

The chain has TRBV7-6 and TRBJ1-3, with D possibly matching TRBD1 (5 bases). Germline V gene lookup returns CDR1 SGHVS and CDR2 FNYEAQ. Trimming stripped 3 bases from V and 0 bases from J, with 12 bases between. The CDR3 is made up of 16 amino acids. CDR3 sequence (DNA): TGTGCCAGCAGCTTGCTGGGACGACTCTCTGGAAACACCATATATTTT. It encodes CASSLLGRLSGNTIYF.

The chain uses TRBV5-8 and TRBJ2-5, with TRBD1 as a possible D gene (6 bases). This CDR3 region has 17 residues. Germline loops: CDR1 SGHTS, CDR2 YDEGEE. The V gene lost 4 bases and the J gene lost 5 bases, with 24 bases spanning the gap. CDR3 region: CASSPILDSLKVETQYF. In nucleotides, the CDR3 is TGTGCCAGCAGCCCCATACTGGACAGCCTAAAAGTGGAGACCCAGTACTTC.